The TCR beta chain described here comes from a study of T cell changes during pregnancy in multiple sclerosis. Germline CDR1 is SEHNR and CDR2 is FQNEAQ (reference sequence). With 6 bases removed from V and 5 bases from J, the gap between germline ends came to 25 bases. This CDR3 is 18 amino acids long. The assay was immunoSEQ multiplex PCR, and TCRdb's table has in-frame clones only and misses some. The table includes about 39,000 clones, 75% to 95% detected once. This chain links TRBV7-9 with TRBJ2-2; maybe TRBD1 (6 bases). The source was CD4+ T cells from peripheral blood mononuclear cells, collected in the first trimester of pregnancy. The TCR sequence derives from a female donor in good health, enrolled as a control in a pregnancy study. The CDR3 nucleotides read TGTGCCAGCAGAACCGCCCCCAACAGGGTTAGTCTAACCGGGGAGCTGTTTTTT. This translates into CASRTAPNRVSLTGELFF.